This TCR beta chain comes out of a study of blood T cell repertoires in COVID-19. Study details: There were acute and convalescent COVID-19 samples, and they came from the United States, Italy and Spain. In each case, the material was cDNA or gDNA derived from T cells, B-cell-depleted T cells, or PBMCs.

CDR1 and CDR2 from the germline V gene are SGDLS and YYNGEE. The CDR3 has 16 amino acids. J gave up 5 bases and V 1 base, and 7 bases lay outside the gene matches. In the source study's methods: Reference gene primer amplification gave nucleated cell count estimates. Produced via immunoSEQ multiplex PCR; TCRdb's table is partial and in-frame only. V, J and clone size reflect that table, while D and trimming were determined from the DNA. This sample yields a few hundred thousand clones, of which around 83% are seen a single time; roughly a tenth belongs to the top ten. Sequencing was done on a sample of peripheral blood. The TCR comes from a man aged 50 or older with active or convalescent COVID-19. This chain joins TRBV9 and TRBJ2-2; 8 bases map to TRBD2. The CDR3 is CASSVRGTRDTGELFF. CDR3 bases: TGTGCCAGCAGCGTACGAGGGACTAGGGATACCGGGGAGCTGTTTTTT.